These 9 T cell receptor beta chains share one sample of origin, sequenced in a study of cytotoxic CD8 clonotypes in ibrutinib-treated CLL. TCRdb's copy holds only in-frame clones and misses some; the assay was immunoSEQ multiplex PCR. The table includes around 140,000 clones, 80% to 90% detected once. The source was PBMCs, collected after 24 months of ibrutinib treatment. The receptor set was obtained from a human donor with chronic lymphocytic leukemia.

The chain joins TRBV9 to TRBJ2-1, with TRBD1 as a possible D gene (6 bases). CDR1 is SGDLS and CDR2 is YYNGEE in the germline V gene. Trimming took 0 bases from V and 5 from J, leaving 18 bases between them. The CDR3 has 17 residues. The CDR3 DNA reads TGTGCCAGCAGCGTAGATCAAACCGGGACAATACACAATGAGCAGTTCTTC. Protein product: CASSVDQTGTIHNEQFF.

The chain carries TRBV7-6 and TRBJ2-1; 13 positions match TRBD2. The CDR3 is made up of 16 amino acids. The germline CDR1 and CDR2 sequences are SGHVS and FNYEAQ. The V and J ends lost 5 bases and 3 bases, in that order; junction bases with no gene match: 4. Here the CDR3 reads CASSRTSGSGYNEQFF. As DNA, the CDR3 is TGTGCCAGCAGCCGGACTAGCGGGAGTGGCTACAATGAGCAGTTCTTC.

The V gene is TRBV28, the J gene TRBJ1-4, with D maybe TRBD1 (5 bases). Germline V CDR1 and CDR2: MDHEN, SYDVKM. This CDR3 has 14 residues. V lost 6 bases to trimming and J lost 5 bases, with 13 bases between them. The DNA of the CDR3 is TGTGCCAGCAGCTCCGGGACCCTGAATGAAAAACTGTTTTTT. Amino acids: CASSSGTLNEKLFF.

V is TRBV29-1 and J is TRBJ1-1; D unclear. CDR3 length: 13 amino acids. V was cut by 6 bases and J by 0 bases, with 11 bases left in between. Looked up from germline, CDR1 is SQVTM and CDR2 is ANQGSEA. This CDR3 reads CSVVGGMNTEAFF. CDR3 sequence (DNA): TGCAGCGTAGTAGGAGGGATGAACACTGAAGCTTTCTTT.

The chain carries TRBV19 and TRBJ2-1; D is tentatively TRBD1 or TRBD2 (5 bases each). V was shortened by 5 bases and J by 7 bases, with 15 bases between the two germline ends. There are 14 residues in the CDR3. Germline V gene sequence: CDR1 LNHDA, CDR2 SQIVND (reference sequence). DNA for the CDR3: TGTGCCAGTAGTTCCGGGGCCAGCTGGAATGAGCAGTTCTTC. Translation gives CASSSGASWNEQFF.

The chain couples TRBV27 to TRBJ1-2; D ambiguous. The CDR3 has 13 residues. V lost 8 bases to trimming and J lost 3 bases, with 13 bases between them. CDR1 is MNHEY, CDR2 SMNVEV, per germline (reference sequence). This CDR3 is CASGLIGYYGYTF. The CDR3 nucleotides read TGTGCCAGCGGCTTGATAGGTTACTATGGCTACACCTTC.

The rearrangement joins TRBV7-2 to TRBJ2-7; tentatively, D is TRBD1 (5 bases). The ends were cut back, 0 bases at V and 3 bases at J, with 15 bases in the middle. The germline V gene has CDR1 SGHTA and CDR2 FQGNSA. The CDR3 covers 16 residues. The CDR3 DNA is TGTGCCAGCAGCTTAGCCTCTGGGCAGGGAAACTACGAGCAGTACTTC. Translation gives CASSLASGQGNYEQYF.

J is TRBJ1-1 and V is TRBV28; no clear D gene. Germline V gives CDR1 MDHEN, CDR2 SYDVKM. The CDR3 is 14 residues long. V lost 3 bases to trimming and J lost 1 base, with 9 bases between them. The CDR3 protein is CASSFLHRNTEAFF. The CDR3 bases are TGTGCCAGCAGTTTCCTACATAGGAACACTGAAGCTTTCTTT.

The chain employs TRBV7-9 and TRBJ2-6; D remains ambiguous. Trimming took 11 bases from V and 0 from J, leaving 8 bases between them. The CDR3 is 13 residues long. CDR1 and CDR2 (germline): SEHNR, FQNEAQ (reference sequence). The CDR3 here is CAPRSSGANVLTF. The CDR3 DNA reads TGTGCCCCGAGGAGCTCTGGGGCCAACGTCCTGACTTTC.